The 20 T cell receptor beta chains below come from one sample, sequenced in a study of blood T cells in healthy people across ages. Through a sample-barcoded 5' primer and a J-beta primer mix, a second PCR was run for about 6 to 12 cycles. One entry per CDR3 protein, called by TCRdb with MiXCR from the 5' RACE reads. Among hundreds of thousands of distinct CDR3 sequences listed, 50% to 65% were seen once. Input material: blood. The receptor set was obtained from a man aged 80 or over in good health.

V gene TRBV29-1 combines with J gene TRBJ2-4; 14 bases agree with TRBD2. The J call is uncertain, as TRBJ2-5 better fits the DNA end. The CDR3 is made up of 14 amino acids. CDR1 is SQVTM and CDR2 is ANQGSEA in the germline V gene. In DNA form, the CDR3 reads TGCAGCGCCCCGGGACTAGCGGGAGCCGAGACCCAGTACTTC. Protein: CSAPGLAGAETQYF.

The genes are TRBV27 and TRBJ1-2, with 7 bases aligning to TRBD1. The V gene's germline CDR1 is MNHEY and CDR2 SMNVEV (reference sequence). The V and J ends lost 8 bases and 7 bases, in that order; junction bases with no gene match: 10. This CDR3 spans 13 amino acids. Here the CDR3 reads CASRTGPESGYTF. For the CDR3, the DNA is TGTGCCAGCCGGACAGGACCGGAATCTGGCTACACCTTC.

This clonotype showed up just a few times. The chain couples TRBV7-2 to TRBJ2-4; D is unclear. Judging by the DNA end, TRBJ2-5 fits better; the J call may be wrong. The CDR3 length is 11 residues. Germline assignment: CDR1 SGHTA and CDR2 FQGNSA. CDR3 in amino acids: CASRNEETQYF. The CDR3 region has the DNA TGTGCCAGCAGGAATGAAGAGACCCAGTACTTC.

This clonotype was recorded a few times. The rearrangement links TRBV25-1 to TRBJ2-7; 8 bases map to TRBD1. After removal of 7 bases from V and 5 bases from J, the junction contained 4 bases not matched to a gene. CDR1 and CDR2 from the germline V gene are MGHDK and SYGVNS. The CDR3 has 12 amino acids. Written as DNA, the CDR3 is TGTGCCAGCAACCAGGGGGCGAACGAGCAGTACTTC. This translates into CASNQGANEQYF.

This chain links TRBV30 with TRBJ2-7; TRBD2 is a possible D gene (5 bases). There are 12 residues in the CDR3. V was shortened by 2 bases and J by 3 bases, with 8 bases between the two germline ends. CDR1 is GTSNPN, CDR2 SVGIG, per germline (reference sequence). This CDR3 is CAWSFGGYEQYF. For the CDR3, the DNA is TGTGCCTGGAGTTTTGGAGGCTACGAGCAGTACTTC.

V is TRBV27 and J is TRBJ2-7; 8 bases match TRBD2. Trimming removed 6 bases from V and 7 bases from J; junction bases left unmatched: 11. Germline V gene data show CDR1 as MNHEY and CDR2 as SMNVEV (reference sequence). The CDR3 runs to 14 residues. This chain's CDR3 is CASRAPGLVNEQYF. Here the CDR3 DNA reads TGTGCCAGCAGGGCCCCGGGACTAGTCAATGAGCAGTACTTC.

This clonotype showed up just a few times. V usage is TRBV27 and J usage is TRBJ2-7; TRBD1 matches at 10 bases. The CDR3 is 14 amino acids. CDR1 is MNHEY, CDR2 SMNVEV, per germline (reference sequence). J was trimmed by 3 bases and V by 5 bases; bases with no gene match: 4. CDR3 residues: CASSPDRGVYEQYF. CDR3 sequence (DNA): TGTGCCAGCAGTCCGGACAGGGGGGTCTACGAGCAGTACTTC.

The V call is TRBV7-2, the J call TRBJ2-1; D is uncertain. Germline V gene lookup returns CDR1 SGHTA and CDR2 FQGNSA. This CDR3 region has 16 residues. Trimming took 2 bases from V and 1 from J, leaving 12 bases between them. CDR3 sequence (DNA): TGTGCCAGCAGCTTAAGATCCAGCCGTTCCTACAATGAGCAGTTCTTC. Translated: CASSLRSSRSYNEQFF.

The chain uses TRBV29-1 and TRBJ2-3, with D maybe TRBD2 (5 bases). Trimming removed 4 bases at V and 0 bases at J, with 14 bases between. Germline V gene data show CDR1 as SQVTM and CDR2 as ANQGSEA. This CDR3 comprises 15 residues. The CDR3 spells CSVVQGLGSTDTQYF. CDR3 coding DNA: TGCAGCGTTGTACAAGGACTGGGTAGCACAGATACGCAGTATTTT.

This chain joins TRBV6-1 and TRBJ2-4, with 10 bases lining up with TRBD2. Near its end, the DNA agrees better with TRBJ2-7, so the J call may be wrong. The CDR3 has 18 residues. The germline gives CDR1 MNHNS, CDR2 SASEGT. This chain's CDR3 is CASSENPLAGGNSYEQYF. Here the CDR3 DNA reads TGTGCCAGCAGTGAAAACCCCTTAGCGGGAGGAAACTCCTACGAGCAGTACTTC.

The J gene is TRBJ1-6, the V gene TRBV7-2, with no clear D. Germline-derived CDR1 and CDR2 are SGHTA and FQGNSA. The CDR3 is 14 amino acids. V lost 4 bases and J 7 bases, leaving 11 bases between the germline ends. In nucleotides, the CDR3 is TGTGCCAGCAGCTCGCGACTGTCGAATTCACCCCTCCACTTT. Encoded protein: CASSSRLSNSPLHF.

Here the CDR3 reads CSVEDILDAETQYF. The CDR3 coding sequence is TGCAGCGTTGAAGATATCCTAGATGCAGAGACCCAGTACTTC. The J gene is TRBJ2-5, the V gene TRBV29-1; D not resolved. Trimming cost V 0 bases and J 4 bases, with 12 bases left between them. Germline CDR1 is SQVTM and CDR2 is ANQGSEA. The CDR3 has 14 amino acids.

This clonotype has just a few counts. The chain couples TRBV20-1 to TRBJ2-5; the match to TRBD2 covers 13 bases. Germline loops: CDR1 DFQATT, CDR2 SNEGSKA (reference sequence). The V segment lost 6 bases and the J segment 2 bases; nucleotides outside the gene matches: 12. This CDR3 contains 17 residues. The CDR3 loop is CSAVIGTSGNHQETQYF. The CDR3 nucleotides are TGCAGTGCCGTCATTGGGACTAGCGGGAATCATCAAGAGACCCAGTACTTC.

The chain combines TRBV9 with TRBJ2-5, with D maybe TRBD2 (7 bases). CDR1 is SGDLS, CDR2 YYNGEE, per germline. V lost 3 bases, J lost 2 bases, and 8 bases lay in between. The CDR3 is made up of 13 amino acids. CDR3 DNA: TGTGCCAGCAGCGAGGGGGGGCAAGAGACCCAGTACTTC. It is translated as CASSEGGQETQYF.

This rearrangement joins TRBV6-1 to TRBJ2-6; D may match TRBD1 or TRBD2 (5 bases each). V dropped 6 bases and J dropped 2 bases, with 17 bases sitting between them. There are 17 residues in the CDR3. Germline-derived CDR1 and CDR2 are MNHNS and SASEGT. The CDR3 sequence: CASRFAGRRAGANVLTF. The DNA of the CDR3 is TGTGCCAGCAGGTTTGCAGGGAGAAGGGCTGGGGCCAACGTCCTGACTTTC.

The chain is built from TRBV20-1 and TRBJ2-1; the D gene is possibly TRBD1 (6 bases). Germline V gene sequence: CDR1 DFQATT, CDR2 SNEGSKA (reference sequence). The CDR3 loop spans 11 amino acids. Trimming pared 5 bases from V and 4 bases from J, leaving 6 bases between. The CDR3 bases are TGCAGTGCTGGACAGTACAATGAGCAGTTCTTC. It yields the protein CSAGQYNEQFF.

The chain couples TRBV29-1 to TRBJ1-2, with D hard to call. V was trimmed by 7 bases and J by 4 bases, leaving 22 bases between them. Per the germline V gene, CDR1 is SQVTM and CDR2 is ANQGSEA. This CDR3 has 15 amino acids. The CDR3 sequence: CSAVSPSARRYGYTF. CDR3 nucleotide sequence: TGCAGCGCCGTATCCCCCAGCGCTCGCCGCTATGGCTACACCTTC.

The CDR3 region has the DNA TGTGCCATCAGCGCCGGGGTTAATGAAAAACTGTTTTTT. Translation: CAISAGVNEKLFF. The gene calls are TRBV10-3 and TRBJ1-4, with unresolved D. CDR3 length: 13 residues. V lost 6 bases and J 4 bases, leaving 9 bases between the germline ends. Per the germline V gene, CDR1 is ENHRY and CDR2 is SYGVKD.

Of note for this clonotype: Just one base apart from a much larger clone, this may be a read error. The chain is built from TRBV5-1 and TRBJ1-5; no firm D call. V lost 0 bases and J lost 10, with 11 bases in between. The germline V gene has CDR1 SGHRS and CDR2 YFSETQ. CDR3 size: 13 residues. CDR3 DNA: TGCGCCAGCAGCTTGGAGGGCCCCCACCCCCAGCATTTT. Amino acids: CASSLEGPHPQHF.

The chain is built from TRBV20-1 and TRBJ2-1; tentative D call: TRBD2 (5 bases). The CDR3 runs 13 residues. The V end was cut by 5 bases, the J end by 13 bases, with 21 bases between. The germline CDR1 and CDR2 sequences are DFQATT and SNEGSKA (reference sequence). In nucleotides, the CDR3 is TGCAGTGCTCCTCGCCGGACTGGAGCAGACCAGTTCTTC. Translation: CSAPRRTGADQFF.